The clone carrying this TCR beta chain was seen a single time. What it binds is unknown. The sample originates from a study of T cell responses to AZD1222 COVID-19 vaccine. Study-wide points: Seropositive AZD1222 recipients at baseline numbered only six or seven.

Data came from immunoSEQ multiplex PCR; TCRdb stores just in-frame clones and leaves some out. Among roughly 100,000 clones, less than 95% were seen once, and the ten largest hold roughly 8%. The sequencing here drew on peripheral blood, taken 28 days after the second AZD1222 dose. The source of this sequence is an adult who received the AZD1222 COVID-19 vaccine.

The CDR3 loop is CASSVGSHTEAFF. The CDR3 DNA follows: TGTGCCAGCAGCGTAGGGTCTCACACTGAAGCTTTCTTT. The gene calls are TRBV9 and TRBJ1-1; no reliable D call. V shed 0 bases and J shed 3 bases, with 6 bases lying between them. The CDR3 totals 13 residues. Germline loops: CDR1 SGDLS, CDR2 YYNGEE.